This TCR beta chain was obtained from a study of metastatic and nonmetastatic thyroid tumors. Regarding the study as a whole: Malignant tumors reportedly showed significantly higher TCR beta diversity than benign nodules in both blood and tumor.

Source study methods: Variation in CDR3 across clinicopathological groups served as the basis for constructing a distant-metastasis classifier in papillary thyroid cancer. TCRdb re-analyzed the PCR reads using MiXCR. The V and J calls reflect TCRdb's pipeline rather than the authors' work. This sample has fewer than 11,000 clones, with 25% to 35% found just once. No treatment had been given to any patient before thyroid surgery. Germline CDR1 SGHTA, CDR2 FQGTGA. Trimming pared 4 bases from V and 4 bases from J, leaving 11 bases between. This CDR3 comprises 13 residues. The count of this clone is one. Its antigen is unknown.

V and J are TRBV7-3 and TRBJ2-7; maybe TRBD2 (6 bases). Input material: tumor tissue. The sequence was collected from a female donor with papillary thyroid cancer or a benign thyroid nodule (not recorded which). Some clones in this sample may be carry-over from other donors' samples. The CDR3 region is CASSWGDSYEQYF. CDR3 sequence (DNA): TGTGCCAGCAGCTGGGGGGACTCGTACGAGCAGTACTTC.